This T cell receptor (beta chain) came from a study of T cells after yellow fever vaccination. Study overall: Fractions containing few cells were prepared with SMART-Seq v4 Ultra Low Input.

This clonotype was detected a few times. The CDR3 spans 14 residues. J gave up 7 bases and V 3 bases, and 2 bases lay outside the gene matches. Germline V CDR1 and CDR2: SGHTA, FQGNSA. TCRdb processed the 5' RACE reads anew with MiXCR; each CDR3 protein has one entry. The sample holds a few hundred thousand distinct CDR3 sequences, over 8% seen once. V gene TRBV7-2 combines with J gene TRBJ2-1; 11 nucleotides match TRBD2. The source is a man aged 18 to 29 who received the YFV17D yellow fever vaccine. This specimen consisted of PBMCs, obtained on the day of the first yellow fever vaccination. For the CDR3, the DNA is TGTGCCAGCAGCTTCCTAGCGGGGGGAAATGAGCAGTTCTTC. Its translation is CASSFLAGGNEQFF.